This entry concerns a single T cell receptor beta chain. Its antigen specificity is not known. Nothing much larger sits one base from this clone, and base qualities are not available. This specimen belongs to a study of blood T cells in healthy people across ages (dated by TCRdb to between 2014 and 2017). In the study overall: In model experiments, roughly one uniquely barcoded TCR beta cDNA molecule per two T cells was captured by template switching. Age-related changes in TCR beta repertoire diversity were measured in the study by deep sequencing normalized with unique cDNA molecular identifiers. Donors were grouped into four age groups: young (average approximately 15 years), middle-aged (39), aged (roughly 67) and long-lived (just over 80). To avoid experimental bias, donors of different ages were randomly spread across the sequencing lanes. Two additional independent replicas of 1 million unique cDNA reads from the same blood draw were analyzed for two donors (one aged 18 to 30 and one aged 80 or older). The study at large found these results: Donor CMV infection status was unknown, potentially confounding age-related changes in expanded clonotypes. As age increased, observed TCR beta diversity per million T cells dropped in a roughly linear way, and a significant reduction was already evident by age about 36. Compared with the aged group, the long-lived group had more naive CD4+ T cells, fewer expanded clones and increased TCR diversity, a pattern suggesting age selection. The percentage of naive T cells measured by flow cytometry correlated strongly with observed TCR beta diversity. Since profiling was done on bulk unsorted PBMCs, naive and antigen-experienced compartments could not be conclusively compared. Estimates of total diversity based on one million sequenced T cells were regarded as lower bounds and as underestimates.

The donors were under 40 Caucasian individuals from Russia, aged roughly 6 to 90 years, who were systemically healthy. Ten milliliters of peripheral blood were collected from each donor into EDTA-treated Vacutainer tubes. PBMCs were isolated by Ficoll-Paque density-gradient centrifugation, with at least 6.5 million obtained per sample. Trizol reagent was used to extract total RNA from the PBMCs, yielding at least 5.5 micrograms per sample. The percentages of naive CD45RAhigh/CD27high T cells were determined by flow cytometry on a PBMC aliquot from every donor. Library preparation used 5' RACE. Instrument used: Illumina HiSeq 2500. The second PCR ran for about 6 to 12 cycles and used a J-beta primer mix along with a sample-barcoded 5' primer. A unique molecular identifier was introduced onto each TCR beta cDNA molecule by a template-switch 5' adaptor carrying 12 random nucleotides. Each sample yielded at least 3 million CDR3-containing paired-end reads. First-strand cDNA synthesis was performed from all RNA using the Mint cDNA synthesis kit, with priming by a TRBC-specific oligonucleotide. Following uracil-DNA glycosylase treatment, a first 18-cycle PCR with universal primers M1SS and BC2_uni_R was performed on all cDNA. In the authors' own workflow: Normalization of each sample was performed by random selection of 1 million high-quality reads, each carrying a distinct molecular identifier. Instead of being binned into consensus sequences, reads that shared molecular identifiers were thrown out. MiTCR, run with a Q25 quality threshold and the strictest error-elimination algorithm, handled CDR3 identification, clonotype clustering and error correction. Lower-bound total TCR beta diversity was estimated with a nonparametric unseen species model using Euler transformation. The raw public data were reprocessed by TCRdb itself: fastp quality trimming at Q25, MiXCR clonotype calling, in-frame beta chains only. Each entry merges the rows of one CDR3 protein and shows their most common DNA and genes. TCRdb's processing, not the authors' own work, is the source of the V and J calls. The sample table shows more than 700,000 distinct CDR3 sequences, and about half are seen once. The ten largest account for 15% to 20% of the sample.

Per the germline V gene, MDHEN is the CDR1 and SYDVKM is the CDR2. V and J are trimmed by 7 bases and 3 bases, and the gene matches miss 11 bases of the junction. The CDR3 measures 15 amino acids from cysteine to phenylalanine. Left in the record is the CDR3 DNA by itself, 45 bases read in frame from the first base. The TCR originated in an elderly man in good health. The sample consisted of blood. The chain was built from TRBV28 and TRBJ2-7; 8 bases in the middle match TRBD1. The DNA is TGTGCCAGCACCCCCGGGACAGGCGTTCACTACGAGCAGTACTTC. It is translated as CASTPGTGVHYEQYF.